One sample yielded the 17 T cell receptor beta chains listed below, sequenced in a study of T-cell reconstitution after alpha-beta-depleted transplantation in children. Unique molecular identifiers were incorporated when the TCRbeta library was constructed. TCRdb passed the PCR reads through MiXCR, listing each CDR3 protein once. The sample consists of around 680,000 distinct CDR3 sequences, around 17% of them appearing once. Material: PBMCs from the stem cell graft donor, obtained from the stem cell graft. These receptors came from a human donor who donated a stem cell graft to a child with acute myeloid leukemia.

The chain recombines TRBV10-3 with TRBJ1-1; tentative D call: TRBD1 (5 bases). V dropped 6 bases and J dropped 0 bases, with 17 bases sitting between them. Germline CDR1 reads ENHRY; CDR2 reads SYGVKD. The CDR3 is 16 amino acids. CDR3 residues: CAISTSSAGMNTEAFF. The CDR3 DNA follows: TGTGCCATCAGCACCTCGAGCGCAGGGATGAACACTGAAGCTTTCTTT.

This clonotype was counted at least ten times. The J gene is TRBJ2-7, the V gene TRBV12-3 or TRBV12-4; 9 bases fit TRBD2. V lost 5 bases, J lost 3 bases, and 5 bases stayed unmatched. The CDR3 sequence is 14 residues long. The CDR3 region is CASSESSGVYEQYV. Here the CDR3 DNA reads TGTGCCAGCAGTGAGTCTAGCGGGGTCTACGAGCAGTACGTC.

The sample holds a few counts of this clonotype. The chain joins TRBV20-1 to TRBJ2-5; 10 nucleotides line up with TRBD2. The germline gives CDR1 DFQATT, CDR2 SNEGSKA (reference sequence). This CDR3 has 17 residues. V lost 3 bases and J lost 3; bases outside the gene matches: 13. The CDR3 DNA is TGCAGTGCTAGGGATAACAAACTAGCGGGGATGGAAGAGACCCAGTACTTC. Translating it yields CSARDNKLAGMEETQYF.

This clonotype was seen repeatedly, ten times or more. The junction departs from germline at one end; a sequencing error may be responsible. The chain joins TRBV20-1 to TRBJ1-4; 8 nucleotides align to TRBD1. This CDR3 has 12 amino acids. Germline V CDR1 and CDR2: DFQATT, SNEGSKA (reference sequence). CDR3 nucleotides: TGCAGTGCTAGTTCCCAGGGGGCGGGGGCCACCTTT. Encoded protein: CSASSQGAGATF.

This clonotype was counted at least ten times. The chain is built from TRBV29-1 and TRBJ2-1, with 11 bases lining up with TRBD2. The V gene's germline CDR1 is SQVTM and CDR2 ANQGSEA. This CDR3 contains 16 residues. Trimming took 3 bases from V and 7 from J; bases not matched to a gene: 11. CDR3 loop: CSVDVLLAGGLNEQFF. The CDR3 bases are TGCAGCGTTGATGTTCTCCTAGCGGGGGGCCTAAATGAGCAGTTCTTC.

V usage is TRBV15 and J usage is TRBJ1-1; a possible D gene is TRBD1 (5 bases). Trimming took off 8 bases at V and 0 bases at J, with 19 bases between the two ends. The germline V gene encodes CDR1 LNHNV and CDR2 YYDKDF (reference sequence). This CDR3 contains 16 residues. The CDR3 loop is CATRRPSDSMNTEAFF. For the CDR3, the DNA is TGTGCCACCCGGCGACCCTCTGACAGCATGAACACTGAAGCTTTCTTT.

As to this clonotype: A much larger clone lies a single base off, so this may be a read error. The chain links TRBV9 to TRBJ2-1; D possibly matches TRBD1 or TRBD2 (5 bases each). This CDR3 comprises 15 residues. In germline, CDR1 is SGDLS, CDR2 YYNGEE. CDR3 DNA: TGTGCCAGCAGCGTAACCGGGACGACATACAATGACCAGTTCTTC. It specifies CASSVTGTTYNDQFF. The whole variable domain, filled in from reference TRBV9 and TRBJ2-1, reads DSGVTQTPKHLITATGQRVTLRCSPRSGDLSVYWYQQSLDQGLQFLIQYYNGEERAKGNILERFSAQQFPDLHSELNLSSLELGDSALYFCASSVTGTTYNDQFFGPGTRLTVL.

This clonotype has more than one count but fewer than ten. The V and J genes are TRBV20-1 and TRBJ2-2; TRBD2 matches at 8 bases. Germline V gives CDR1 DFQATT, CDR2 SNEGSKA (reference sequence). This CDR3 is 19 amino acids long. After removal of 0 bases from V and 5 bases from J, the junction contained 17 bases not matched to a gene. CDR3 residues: CSARDKEGLGPRGTGELFF. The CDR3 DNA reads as TGCAGTGCTAGAGATAAAGAGGGACTAGGGCCCCGGGGAACCGGGGAGCTGTTTTTT.

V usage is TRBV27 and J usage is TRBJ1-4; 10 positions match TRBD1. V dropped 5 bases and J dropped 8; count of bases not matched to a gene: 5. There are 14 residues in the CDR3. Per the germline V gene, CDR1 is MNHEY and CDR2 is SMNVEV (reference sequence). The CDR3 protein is CASSHRDRGEKLFF. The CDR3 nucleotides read TGTGCCAGCAGTCACCGGGACAGGGGCGAAAAACTGTTTTTT. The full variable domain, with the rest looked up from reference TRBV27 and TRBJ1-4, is EAQVTQNPRYLITVTGKKLTVTCSQNMNHEYMSWYRQDPGLGLRQIYYSMNVEVTDKGDVPEGYKVSRKEKRNFPLILESPSPNQTSLYFCASSHRDRGEKLFFGSGTQLSVL.

The CDR3, as DNA: TGTGCCAGCAGCTTAGCGGCTATCGAGGCAGGTGCCGATGGAAAACTGTTTTTT. As protein: CASSLAAIEAGADGKLFF. The gene calls are TRBV7-8 and TRBJ1-4; D unresolved. This CDR3 contains 18 residues. The germline V and J ends were trimmed by 0 bases and 10 bases, with 24 bases remaining between them. Germline CDR1 is SGHVS and CDR2 is FQNEAQ.

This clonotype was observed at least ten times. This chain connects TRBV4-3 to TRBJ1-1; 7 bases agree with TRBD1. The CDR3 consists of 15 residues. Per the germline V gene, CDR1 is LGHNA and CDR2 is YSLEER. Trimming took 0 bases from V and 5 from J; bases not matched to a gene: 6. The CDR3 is CASSQDPGGGTEAFF. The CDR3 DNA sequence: TGCGCCAGCAGCCAAGATCCAGGGGGGGGAACTGAAGCTTTCTTT.

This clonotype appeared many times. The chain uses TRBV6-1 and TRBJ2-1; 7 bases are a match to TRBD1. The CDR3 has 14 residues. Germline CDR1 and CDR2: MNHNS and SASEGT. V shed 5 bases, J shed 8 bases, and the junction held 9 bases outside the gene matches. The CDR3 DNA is TGTGCCAGCAGTCCCGGGACAGACGACGATGAGCAGTTCTTC. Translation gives CASSPGTDDDEQFF.

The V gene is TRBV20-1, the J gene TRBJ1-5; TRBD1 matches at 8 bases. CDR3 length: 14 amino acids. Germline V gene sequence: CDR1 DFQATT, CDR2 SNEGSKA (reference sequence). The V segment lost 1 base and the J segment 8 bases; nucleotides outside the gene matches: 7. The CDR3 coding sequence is TGCAGTGCTAGAGGGGGACAGGTAAAGGAGCCCCAGCATTTT. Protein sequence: CSARGGQVKEPQHF.

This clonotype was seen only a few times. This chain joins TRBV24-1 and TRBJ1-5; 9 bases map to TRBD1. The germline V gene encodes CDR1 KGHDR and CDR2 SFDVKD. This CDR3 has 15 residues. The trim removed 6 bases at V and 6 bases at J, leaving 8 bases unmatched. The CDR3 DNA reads TGTGCCACCAGTTCACCGGGACAGGGCTTTCAGCCCCAGCATTTT. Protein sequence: CATSSPGQGFQPQHF.

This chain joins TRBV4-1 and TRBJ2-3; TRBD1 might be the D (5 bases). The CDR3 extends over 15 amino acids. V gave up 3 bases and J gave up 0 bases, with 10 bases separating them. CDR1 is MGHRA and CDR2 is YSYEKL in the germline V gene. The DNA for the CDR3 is TGCGCCAGCAGCCAGACAGAATCTAGCACAGATACGCAGTATTTT. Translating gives CASSQTESSTDTQYF.

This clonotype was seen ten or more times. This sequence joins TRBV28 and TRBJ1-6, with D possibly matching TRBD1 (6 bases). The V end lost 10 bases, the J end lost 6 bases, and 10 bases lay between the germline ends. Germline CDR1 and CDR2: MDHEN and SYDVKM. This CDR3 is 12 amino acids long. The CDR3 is CATGGLNSPLHF. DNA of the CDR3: TGTGCCACCGGGGGCCTTAATTCACCCCTCCACTTT.

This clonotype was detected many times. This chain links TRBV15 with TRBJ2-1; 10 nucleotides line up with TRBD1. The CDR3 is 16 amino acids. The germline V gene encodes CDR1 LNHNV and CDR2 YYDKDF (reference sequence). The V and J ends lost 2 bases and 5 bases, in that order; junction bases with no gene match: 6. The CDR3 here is CATSRSGQGINNEQFF. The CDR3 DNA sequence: TGTGCCACCAGCAGATCGGGACAGGGGATAAACAATGAGCAGTTCTTC. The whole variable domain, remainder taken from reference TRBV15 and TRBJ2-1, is DAMVIQNPRYQVTQFGKPVTLSCSQTLNHNVMYWYQQKSSQAPKLLFHYYDKDFNNEADTPDNFQSRRPNTSFCFLDIRSPGLGDTAMYLCATSRSGQGINNEQFFGPGTRLTVL.